A selection of T cell receptor beta chains follows, all from one sample in a study of CD8+ T cells in alopecia areata. Sequencing used immunoSEQ multiplex PCR; TCRdb keeps in-frame clones, though not all of them. The data hold about 280,000 clones, with roughly 64% observed a single time. Sequenced material: CD4+ T cells sorted from blood, taken at week 24, from a patient treated with tofacitinib. The receptors here all came from a human donor with alopecia areata. The CDR3 runs from the conserved cysteine through the conserved F or W. The D gene is left open where the match is weak. Clone size is given for some rows only: seen once, a few or many times, or a class if the clone is expanded.

TRBJ2-5 NA NA TRBV2 CASKGEETQYF TGTGCCAGCAAAGGGGAGGAGACCCAGTACTTC
TRBJ2-2 NA NA TRBV5-1 CASSFRLGTGNELFF TGCGCCAGCAGCTTCCGCCTTGGGACGGGAAACGAGCTGTTTTTT
TRBJ2-1 NA NA TRBV2 CASSPTPVAGEQFF TGTGCCAGCAGTCCTACTCCGGTCGCTGGGGAGCAGTTCTTC
TRBJ1-4 NA NA TRBV6-1 CASSTEVNEKLFF TGTGCCAGCTCGACAGAGGTGAATGAAAAACTGTTTTTT
TRBJ1-3 NA many TRBV7-2 CASSLAADSGNTIYF TGTGCCAGCAGCTTAGCGGCAGACTCTGGAAACACCATATATTTT
TRBJ2-7 TRBD2 NA TRBV29-1 CSVESTSGTYEQYF TGCAGCGTTGAATCGACTAGCGGGACTTACGAGCAGTACTTC
TRBJ2-3 TRBD1 NA TRBV30 CAVRPVRDRVTDTQYF TGTGCCGTCCGCCCGGTTCGGGACAGGGTAACAGATACGCAGTATTTT
TRBJ2-5 NA NA TRBV5-6 CASSTRETQYF TGTGCCAGCAGCACACGAGAGACCCAGTACTTC
TRBJ2-1 NA few TRBV5-6 CASSLLNEQFF TGTGCCAGCAGCTTGTTGAATGAGCAGTTCTTC
TRBJ1-3 NA NA TRBV30 CAWSSRPQVSGNTIYF TGTGCCTGGAGCTCCCGACCGCAGGTGTCTGGAAACACCATATATTTT
TRBJ2-7 TRBD1 few TRBV29-1 CSVEDRGLNEQYF TGCAGCGTTGAAGACAGGGGGCTGAACGAGCAGTACTTC
TRBJ2-4 NA once TRBV5-6 CASSAIQRAKNIQYF TGTGCCAGCAGCGCAATACAGAGAGCCAAAAACATTCAGTACTTC
TRBJ1-3 NA few TRBV7-9 CASSLGVGGVSGNTIYF TGTGCCAGCAGCTTAGGAGTGGGGGGCGTCTCGGGAAACACCATATATTTT
TRBJ1-3 NA NA TRBV30 CAWSDSGNTIYF TGTGCCTGGAGTGATTCTGGAAACACCATATATTTT
TRBJ2-3 NA once TRBV15 CATSRRSGTQYF TGTGCCACCAGCAGAAGAAGTGGTACGCAGTATTTT
TRBJ2-1 NA NA TRBV5-1 CASSLEGRGVNEQFF TGCGCCAGCAGCTTGGAAGGCAGGGGGGTCAATGAGCAGTTCTTC
TRBJ2-5 TRBD2 NA TRBV6-1 CASSETGTSGGPPYF TGTGCCAGCAGTGAAACCGGGACTAGCGGGGGCCCGCCGTACTTC
TRBJ1-1 NA NA TRBV4-1 CASSQDTGRSEAFF TGCGCCAGCAGCCAAGATACCGGACGGTCTGAAGCTTTCTTT
TRBJ1-6 NA few TRBV7-9 CASSSYLATGHNSPLHF TGTGCCAGCAGCTCCTACCTTGCGACCGGGCATAATTCACCCCTCCACTTT
TRBJ2-7 TRBD1 NA TRBV5-1 CASRRDSFYEQYF TGCGCCAGCAGGAGGGACAGTTTTTACGAGCAGTACTTC
TRBJ2-5 TRBD2 NA TRBV5-1 CASSPPLRLAGKYQETQYF TGCGCCAGCAGCCCCCCGCTGAGGCTAGCGGGGAAGTACCAAGAGACCCAGTACTTC
TRBJ2-2 TRBD1 few TRBV27 CASSWGQRNTGELFF TGTGCCAGCAGTTGGGGACAGCGTAACACCGGGGAGCTGTTTTTT
TRBJ1-2 NA NA TRBV6-5 CASSYVPRTASYGYTF TGTGCCAGCAGTTACGTCCCCAGGACGGCTTCCTATGGCTACACCTTC
TRBJ2-7 TRBD2 few TRBV2 CASSEALLFTSGSREQYF TGTGCCAGCAGTGAAGCGCTCCTCTTTACTAGCGGGTCCCGCGAGCAGTACTTC